The T cell receptor beta chain under discussion was sequenced for a study of glioma-infiltrating T cells after dendritic cell vaccination. Looking at the study overall: Patients received autologous tumor lysate-pulsed dendritic cell vaccination between about 2002 and 2013.

The CDR3 is 15 residues long. V was clipped by 2 bases and J by 4 bases, with 12 bases between them. CDR1 KGHSH and CDR2 LQKENI come from the germline V gene. The primer mix had 60 V beta and 13 J beta primers. The protocol was immunoSEQ multiplex PCR, while the TCRdb copy is restricted to in-frame clones and leaves out a portion. The sample lists roughly 51,000 clones, over 75% seen once, with approximately 10% in the top ten. The V gene is TRBV18, the J gene TRBJ1-5; a possible D gene is TRBD1 (6 bases). The origin of this receptor is a human donor with glioblastoma. Sequenced material: blood, taken before dendritic cell vaccination. This CDR3 is CASSPSGVVNQPQHF. The CDR3 coding sequence is TGTGCCAGCTCACCATCAGGGGTGGTGAATCAGCCCCAGCATTTT.